One sample yielded the 18 T cell receptor beta chains listed below, sequenced in a study of OX40 agonist ivuxolimab in advanced cancers. Libraries were prepared by immunoSEQ multiplex PCR; TCRdb keeps only in-frame clonotypes and omits some of them. The sample lists under 65,000 clones; around 90% were seen once. Here the sequenced sample was CD4+ or CD8+ T cells sorted from blood, taken in a trial of the OX40 agonist ivuxolimab. The receptors derive from an adult with an advanced solid tumor such as melanoma, head and neck, liver or kidney cancer.

The chain uses TRBV19 and TRBJ1-5; D remains ambiguous. The CDR3 runs to 14 residues. The germline V gene encodes CDR1 LNHDA and CDR2 SQIVND (reference sequence). Trimming shortened V by 3 bases and J by 4 bases, and 10 bases separated the two germline ends. The CDR3 coding sequence is TGTGCCAGTAGTATTGATCACAGTAATCAGCCCCAGCATTTT. Amino acids: CASSIDHSNQPQHF. The full variable domain, its missing parts supplied by reference TRBV19 and TRBJ1-5, is DGGITQSPKYLFRKEGQNVTLSCEQNLNHDAMYWYRQDPGQGLRLIYYSQIVNDFQKGDIAEGYSVSREKKESFPLTVTSAQKNPTAFYLCASSIDHSNQPQHFGDGTRLSIL.

The rearrangement joins TRBV5-5 to TRBJ1-2, with D maybe TRBD1 (5 bases). The germline V and J ends were trimmed by 0 bases and 7 bases, with 10 bases remaining between them. The germline V gene encodes CDR1 SGHKS and CDR2 YYEKEE (reference sequence). The CDR3 extends over 13 amino acids. For the CDR3, the DNA is TGTGCCAGCAGCTTGGTGGCAGGGACTGGCTACACCTTC. It is translated as CASSLVAGTGYTF.

This clone was seen only once. The CDR3 DNA sequence: TGTGCCAGTAGTATCGGGGGGGGGCCTCGGGCCAACGTCCTGACTTTC. Its translation is CASSIGGGPRANVLTF. The V and J genes are TRBV19 and TRBJ2-6, with 8 positions matching TRBD2. This CDR3 spans 16 amino acids. The ends lost 3 bases at V and 5 bases at J; junction bases unmatched: 6. CDR1 and CDR2 (germline): LNHDA, SQIVND (reference sequence).

This chain connects TRBV5-1 to TRBJ1-2; D may be TRBD1 (5 bases). CDR1 and CDR2 from the germline V gene are SGHRS and YFSETQ. The CDR3 is made up of 14 amino acids. With 3 bases removed from V and 6 bases from J, the gap between germline ends came to 15 bases. CDR3 bases: TGCGCCAGCAGCTATGAAGGGGCTTCGGATGGCTACACCTTC. Translated, it gives CASSYEGASDGYTF.

The chain recombines TRBV19 with TRBJ2-5; D uncertain. This CDR3 has 13 amino acids. The V end was cut by 3 bases, the J end by 2 bases, with 7 bases between. Germline V CDR1 and CDR2: LNHDA, SQIVND (reference sequence). CDR3 DNA: TGTGCCAGTAGTATTGGAAATCAAGAGACCCAGTACTTC. Translating it yields CASSIGNQETQYF.

The genes are TRBV7-8 and TRBJ1-3; D gene ambiguous. The CDR3 runs to 13 residues. Germline values: CDR1 SGHVS, CDR2 FQNEAQ. V lost 5 bases to trimming and J lost 0 bases, with 5 bases between them. The CDR3 region has the DNA TGTGCCAGCAGCCTGTACTCTGGAAACACCATATATTTT. Its protein is CASSLYSGNTIYF. Full variable domain (rest looked up from reference TRBV7-8 and TRBJ1-3): GAGVSQSPRYKVAKRGQDVALRCDPISGHVSLFWYQQALGQGPEFLTYFQNEAQLDKSGLPSDRFFAERPEGSVSTLKIQRTQQEDSAVYLCASSLYSGNTIYFGEGSWLTVV.

The chain is built from TRBV7-6 and TRBJ2-5, with TRBD2 matching 7 bases. J gave up 1 base and V 5 bases, and 10 bases lay outside the gene matches. CDR3 length equals 16 residues. CDR1 and CDR2 from the germline V gene are SGHVS and FNYEAQ. CDR3 sequence: CASSPTGGAPQETQYF. The CDR3 nucleotides are TGTGCCAGCAGCCCAACGGGAGGCGCCCCCCAAGAGACCCAGTACTTC.

The gene calls are TRBV7-2 and TRBJ2-5, with TRBD2 matching 9 bases. Germline values: CDR1 SGHTA, CDR2 FQGNSA. This CDR3 spans 14 amino acids. The junction had 4 bases not matched to a gene; V was cut back by 3 bases and J by 5 bases. CDR3 in amino acids: CASSFQAGGETQYF. Written as DNA, the CDR3 is TGTGCCAGCAGCTTCCAAGCGGGGGGCGAGACCCAGTACTTC.

This CDR3 is CASTRQGSNQPQHF. In nucleotides, the CDR3 is TGTGCCAGCACCCGACAGGGTTCCAATCAGCCCCAGCATTTT. This chain links TRBV6-1 with TRBJ1-5, with 7 bases fitting TRBD1. The V and J ends lost 7 bases and 3 bases, in that order; junction bases with no gene match: 6. CDR1 is MNHNS and CDR2 is SASEGT in the germline V gene. This CDR3 comprises 14 residues.

V usage is TRBV20-1 and J usage is TRBJ2-1, with D possibly matching TRBD2 (5 bases). V was trimmed by 6 bases and J by 10 bases, leaving 10 bases between them. The CDR3 is 10 residues long. Germline loops: CDR1 DFQATT, CDR2 SNEGSKA (reference sequence). The CDR3 loop reads CSAAGREQFF. CDR3 sequence (DNA): TGCAGTGCGGCGGGTCGGGAGCAGTTCTTC.

The chain is built from TRBV9 and TRBJ1-1; D is undetermined. V dropped 0 bases and J dropped 4 bases, with 13 bases sitting between them. Germline V CDR1 and CDR2: SGDLS, YYNGEE. The CDR3 is 15 residues long. This CDR3 reads CASSVDEGEGTEAFF. In DNA form, the CDR3 reads TGTGCCAGCAGCGTAGATGAGGGAGAGGGCACTGAAGCTTTCTTT.

This rearrangement joins TRBV5-6 to TRBJ2-1; 8 bases map to TRBD2. After removal of 0 bases from V and 4 bases from J, the junction contained 3 bases not matched to a gene. The CDR3 length is 15 residues. The germline CDR1 and CDR2 sequences are SGHDT and YYEEEE. The CDR3 protein is CASSLGTSKYNEQFF. The CDR3 nucleotides read TGTGCCAGCAGCTTGGGGACTAGCAAGTACAATGAGCAGTTCTTC.

The chain uses TRBV4-1 and TRBJ2-3; D might be TRBD2 (5 bases). V was pared by 4 bases and J by 3 bases, with 17 bases between. Germline V gene data show CDR1 as MGHRA and CDR2 as YSYEKL. This CDR3 has 16 residues. CDR3 nucleotides: TGCGCCAGCAGCCTCGCCGAGGACGGAGGAACAGATACGCAGTATTTT. As protein: CASSLAEDGGTDTQYF.

V usage is TRBV7-9 and J usage is TRBJ1-2, with D possibly TRBD1 on 5 matching bases. The CDR3 length is 13 residues. Germline V gives CDR1 SEHNR, CDR2 FQNEAQ (reference sequence). Trimming left V 11 bases short and J 8 bases short, with 21 bases between. CDR3 in amino acids: CAGGEGRDRGYTF. The CDR3, as DNA: TGTGCCGGGGGTGAGGGCAGGGACCGGGGCTACACCTTC.

The rearrangement links TRBV9 to TRBJ2-5, with 11 bases fitting TRBD1. The CDR3 consists of 16 residues. V was pared by 4 bases and J by 2 bases, with 7 bases of the junction left unmatched. Per germline, CDR1 SGDLS and CDR2 YYNGEE. CDR3 bases: TGTGCCAGCAGCCCTCACGGGACAGGGGGGCAAGAGACCCAGTACTTC. Translation gives CASSPHGTGGQETQYF.

V usage is TRBV2 and J usage is TRBJ1-2, with D unclear. The CDR3 covers 13 residues. Germline V gene data show CDR1 as SNHLY and CDR2 as FYNNEI. Trimming pared 9 bases from V and 4 bases from J, leaving 15 bases between. The CDR3 nucleotides read TGTGCCAGATACGATCGGCTGGCCTATGGCTACACCTTC. This gives the protein CARYDRLAYGYTF.

The J gene is TRBJ2-1, the V gene TRBV5-1; 11 bases map to TRBD2. Trimming cost V 4 bases and J 0 bases; bases outside gene matches: 6. Germline V lookup: CDR1 SGHRS, CDR2 YFSETQ. The CDR3 is 17 amino acids. CDR3 residues: CASSTRTSGYSYNEQFF. CDR3 DNA: TGCGCCAGCAGCACTCGGACTAGCGGGTACTCCTACAATGAGCAGTTCTTC.

The V gene is TRBV4-3, the J gene TRBJ2-7, with 8 positions matching TRBD2. Germline-derived CDR1 and CDR2 are LGHNA and YSLEER. The CDR3 totals 14 residues. V gave up 3 bases and J gave up 7 bases; unmatched junction bases: 8. The CDR3 spells CASSQISGAGEQYF. In DNA, the CDR3 is TGCGCCAGCAGCCAGATTAGCGGGGCCGGGGAGCAGTACTTC.